The entry below gives a single T cell receptor (beta chain) sequence along with its context. Study processing details: Researchers report that nucleated cell counts were estimated from reference gene primer amplification. TCRdb's copy holds only in-frame clones and misses some; the assay was immunoSEQ multiplex PCR. The D gene and trimming were derived from the DNA, and the V and J assignments and clone size from that table. The repertoire includes about 150,000 clones, roughly 86% of them detected once, and roughly 15% sits in the top ten. The data stem from a study of blood T cell repertoires in COVID-19. Looking at the study overall: Researchers got acute and convalescent COVID-19 samples from the United States, Italy and Spain. The cDNA or gDNA used as material had been derived from T cells, B-cell-depleted T cells, or PBMCs.

The source is a human donor with acute or convalescent COVID-19. The donor label of this sample is uncertain. Sequencing used peripheral blood.

DNA for the CDR3: TGTGCCTGGAGTCCTAAAAGCTCCTACGAGCAGTACTTC. It translates to CAWSPKSSYEQYF. The chain recombines TRBV30 with TRBJ2-7; D remains ambiguous. CDR1 is GTSNPN, CDR2 SVGIG, per germline (reference sequence). V was shortened by 2 bases and J by 0 bases, with 8 bases between the two germline ends. This CDR3 spans 13 amino acids.